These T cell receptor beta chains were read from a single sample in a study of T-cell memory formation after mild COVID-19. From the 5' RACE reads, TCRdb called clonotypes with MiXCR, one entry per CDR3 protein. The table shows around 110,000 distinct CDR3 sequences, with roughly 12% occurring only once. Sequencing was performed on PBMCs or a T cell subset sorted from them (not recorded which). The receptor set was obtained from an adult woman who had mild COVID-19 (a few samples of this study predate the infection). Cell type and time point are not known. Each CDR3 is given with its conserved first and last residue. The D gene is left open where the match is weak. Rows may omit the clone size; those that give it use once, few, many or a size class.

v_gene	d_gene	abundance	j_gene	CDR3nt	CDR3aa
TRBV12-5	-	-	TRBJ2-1	TGTGCTAGTGGTTCAGAGAGCTCCTACAATGAGCAGTTCTTC	CASGSESSYNEQFF
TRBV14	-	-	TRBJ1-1	TGTGCCAGCAGCCATCCTTGGACGGACTTGAACACTGAAGCTTTCTTT	CASSHPWTDLNTEAFF
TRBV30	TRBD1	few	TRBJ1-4	TGTGCCTGGAGCCCAGGGGGCGGCGAAAAACTGTTTTTT	CAWSPGGGEKLFF
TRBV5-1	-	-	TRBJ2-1	TGCGCCACCAAGACGGGCGCGGGGAGCTCCTACAATGAGCAGTTCTTC	CATKTGAGSSYNEQFF
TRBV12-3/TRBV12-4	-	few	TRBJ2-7	TGTGCCAGCACCCCCCTTCCGGAAACAGCGATCTACGAGCAGTACTTC	CASTPLPETAIYEQYF
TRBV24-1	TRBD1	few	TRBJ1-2	TGTGCCACCAGTGACCCGGACAGGGCGTATGGCTACACCTTC	CATSDPDRAYGYTF
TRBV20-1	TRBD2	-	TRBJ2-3	TGCAGTGCTAGAAAGCGGGAGCCTTTCACAGATACGCAGTATTTT	CSARKREPFTDTQYF
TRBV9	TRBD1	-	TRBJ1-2	TGTGCCAGCAGCGTTCTAGGGACAGGGGGCGACTATGGCTACACCTTC	CASSVLGTGGDYGYTF
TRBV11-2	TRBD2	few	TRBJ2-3	TGTGCCAGCAGCTTAGTTTTCTCGGGTGTCAGCGGGAGGGACTTCACAGATACGCAGTATTTT	CASSLVFSGVSGRDFTDTQYF
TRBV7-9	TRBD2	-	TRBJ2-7	TGTGCCAGCAGCGCAAGACTAGCGGGAACCTACGAGCAGTACTTC	CASSARLAGTYEQYF
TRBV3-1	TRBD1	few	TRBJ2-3	TGTGCCAGCAGCCAAGATTTACAGGGGGCGTTTACAGATACGCAGTATTTT	CASSQDLQGAFTDTQYF
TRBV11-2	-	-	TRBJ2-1	TGTGCCAGCAGCCTCAACCATGAGCAGTTCTTC	CASSLNHEQFF
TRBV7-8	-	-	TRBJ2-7	TGTGCCAGCAGCTTATCCGCGGAGAGCTACGAGCAGTACTTC	CASSLSAESYEQYF
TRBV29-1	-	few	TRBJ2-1	TGCAGCGTTGAGTCTGTAGGACAAATAAGGGGTGAGCAGTTCTTC	CSVESVGQIRGEQFF
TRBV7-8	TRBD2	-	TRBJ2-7	TGTGCCAGCAGCCCTAGCGGGGTCGCCTACGAGCAGTACTTC	CASSPSGVAYEQYF
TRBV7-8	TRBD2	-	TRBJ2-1	TGTGCCAGCAGGAGCGGGAATTCCTACAATGAGCAGTTCTTC	CASRSGNSYNEQFF
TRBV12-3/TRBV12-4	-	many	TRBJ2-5	TGTGCCAGCAGTTTCACCATGTGGGACCAAGAGACCCAGTACTTC	CASSFTMWDQETQYF
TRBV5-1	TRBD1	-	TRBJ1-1	TGCGCCAGCAGCTTCACAGGGGTGAACACTGAAGCTTTCTTT	CASSFTGVNTEAFF
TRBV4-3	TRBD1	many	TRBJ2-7	TGCGCCAGCAGTTTTTCCGGGACAGGGGAATCCTACGAGCAGTACTTC	CASSFSGTGESYEQYF
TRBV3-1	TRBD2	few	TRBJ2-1	TGTGCCAGCAGCCCTCACTTTAGCGGGGGGGCATTTCCCTACAATGAGCAGTTCTTC	CASSPHFSGGAFPYNEQFF
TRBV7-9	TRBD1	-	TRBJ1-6	TGTGCCAGCAGGACAGGGGATTCACCCCTCCACTTT	CASRTGDSPLHF
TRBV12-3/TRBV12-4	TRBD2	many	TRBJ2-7	TGTGCCAGCAGTAGCGGGGGCTCCTACGAGCAGTACTTC	CASSSGGSYEQYF
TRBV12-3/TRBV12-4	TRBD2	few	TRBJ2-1	TGTGCCAGCAGTTCTCTAGCGGGAGATTGGAATGAGCAGTTCTTC	CASSSLAGDWNEQFF
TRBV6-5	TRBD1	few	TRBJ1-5	TGTGCCAGCAGTTCTAATGACAGGGGGCTTCAGCCCCAGCATTTT	CASSSNDRGLQPQHF
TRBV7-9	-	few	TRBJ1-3	TGTGCCAGCAGCGTCCCTTACGGGCAGAGCTCTGGAAACACCATATATTTT	CASSVPYGQSSGNTIYF
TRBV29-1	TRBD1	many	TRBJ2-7	TGCAGCGTAAGACAGGGGGGTACGTACGAGCAGTACTTC	CSVRQGGTYEQYF
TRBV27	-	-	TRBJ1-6	TGTGCCAGCAGTTTAGCCTTACCTAGACCCCTCCACTTT	CASSLALPRPLHF
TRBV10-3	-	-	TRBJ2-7	TGTGCCATCAGTGAGTCGGTAACGCGGGGTCAGCAGTACTTC	CAISESVTRGQQYF
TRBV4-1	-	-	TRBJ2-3	TGCGCCAGCAGCGGTGGGACAGCGGGGTTCACAGATACGCAGTATTTT	CASSGGTAGFTDTQYF
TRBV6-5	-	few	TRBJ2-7	TGTGCCAGCAGCTACTCGGGCCCCCCGGACGAGCAGTACTTC	CASSYSGPPDEQYF
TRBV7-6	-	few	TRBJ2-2	TGTGCCAGCAGTCCCTTGGGGGCTGGGACCGGGGAGCTGTTTTTT	CASSPLGAGTGELFF
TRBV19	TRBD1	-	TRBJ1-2	TGTGCCAGTAGCTGGAGGGACAGGGGTGACTATGGCTACACCTTC	CASSWRDRGDYGYTF
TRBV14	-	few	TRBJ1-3	TGTGCCAGCAGCCTGTTGGCCTCTGGAAACACCATATATTTT	CASSLLASGNTIYF
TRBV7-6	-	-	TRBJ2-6	TGTGCCAGCAGCTCCCGGGTGTCTGGGGCCAACGTCCTGACTTTC	CASSSRVSGANVLTF
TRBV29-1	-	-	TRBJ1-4	TGCAGCGTTGATCCCGACGGAACAGAAAAACTGTTTTTT	CSVDPDGTEKLFF
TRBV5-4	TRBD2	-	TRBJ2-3	TGTGCCAGCAGCCCTTGGACTAGCGGGAGCACAGATACGCAGTATTTT	CASSPWTSGSTDTQYF
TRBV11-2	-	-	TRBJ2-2	TGTGCCAGCAGGGTGGGCGCCGGGGAGCTGTTTTTT	CASRVGAGELFF
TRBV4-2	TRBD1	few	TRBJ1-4	TGTGCCAGCAGCGGACAGGGTGGGGAACTGTTTTTT	CASSGQGGELFF
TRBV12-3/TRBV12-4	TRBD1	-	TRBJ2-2	TGTGCCAGCAGGACAGGGTCTGGCGGGGAGCTGTTTTTT	CASRTGSGGELFF
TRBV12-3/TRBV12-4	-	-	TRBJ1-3	TGTGCCAGCAGTCCCCCAGGGGTCCCTGGAAACACCATATATTTT	CASSPPGVPGNTIYF
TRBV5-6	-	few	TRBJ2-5	TGTGCCAGCAGCTTGAGCGGGCTCCCTCAAGAGACCCAGTACTTC	CASSLSGLPQETQYF
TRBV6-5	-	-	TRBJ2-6	TGTGCCAGCAGTTACTCCGCAGTTGGGGCCAACGTCCTGACTTTC	CASSYSAVGANVLTF